One sample yielded the 31 T cell receptor beta chains listed below, sequenced in a study of cytomegalovirus exposure and HLA in healthy donors. PCR used 60 Vbeta primers and 13 Jbeta primers. The repertoire was sequenced with immunoSEQ multiplex PCR; TCRdb's copy has only in-frame clones and lacks some. The table has 140,000 or so clones, more than 75% seen once. The sequenced material came from PBMCs. The receptors were sampled from a woman younger than 35 in good health and CMV-seropositive.

The chain has TRBV2 and TRBJ1-3; D remains ambiguous. CDR1 and CDR2 (germline): SNHLY, FYNNEI. Deletions cut 10 bases from V and 0 bases from J, with 16 bases between. The CDR3 runs to 15 residues. As DNA, the CDR3 is TGTGCCACACAGAAAGGAAGAGTCTCTGGAAACACCATATATTTT. The encoded protein is CATQKGRVSGNTIYF. Based on the CDR3 plus reference TRBV2 and TRBJ1-3, the full variable domain is EPEVTQTPSHQVTQMGQEVILRCVPISNHLYFYWYRQILGQKVEFLVSFYNNEISEKSEIFDDQFSVERPDGSNFTLKIRSTKLEDSAMYFCATQKGRVSGNTIYFGEGSWLTVV.

The chain couples TRBV5-1 to TRBJ1-2; a weak D match, TRBD1 (5 bases). Trimming took off 4 bases at V and 8 bases at J, with 12 bases between the two ends. Germline V gives CDR1 SGHRS, CDR2 YFSETQ. The CDR3 covers 12 residues. The CDR3 sequence: CASSVEGVGYTF. The CDR3 DNA sequence: TGCGCCAGCAGCGTAGAAGGGGTCGGCTACACCTTC.

The chain is built from TRBV4-1 and TRBJ1-1, with TRBD1 identical over 7 bases. The V gene's germline CDR1 is MGHRA and CDR2 YSYEKL. V shed 0 bases, J shed 4 bases, and the junction held 5 bases outside the gene matches. The CDR3 length is 15 residues. This chain's CDR3 is CASSQDSQGTTEAFF. CDR3 bases: TGCGCCAGCAGCCAAGATTCACAGGGGACCACTGAAGCTTTCTTT.

J is TRBJ1-3 and V is TRBV28; the D gene is possibly TRBD1 (6 bases). The V gene lost 2 bases and the J gene lost 7 bases, with 12 bases spanning the gap. The CDR3 sequence is 14 residues long. The germline V gene encodes CDR1 MDHEN and CDR2 SYDVKM. The CDR3 DNA sequence: TGTGCCAGCAGTTTAGACGAGAGGGGGAACACCATATATTTT. This translates into CASSLDERGNTIYF. Full variable domain (missing parts from reference TRBV28 and TRBJ1-3): DVKVTQSSRYLVKRTGEKVFLECVQDMDHENMFWYRQDPGLGLRLIYFSYDVKMKEKGDIPEGYSVSREKKERFSLILESASTNQTSMYLCASSLDERGNTIYFGEGSWLTVV.

The chain recombines TRBV10-3 with TRBJ1-5; 7 bases are a match to TRBD1. This CDR3 region has 13 residues. With V trimmed by 5 bases and J by 5 bases, 3 bases remained unmatched. Germline-derived CDR1 and CDR2 are ENHRY and SYGVKD. The CDR3 is CAISSQGDQPQHF. In nucleotides, the CDR3 is TGTGCCATCAGTTCCCAGGGGGATCAGCCCCAGCATTTT.

V usage is TRBV2 and J usage is TRBJ2-5, with unresolved D. The CDR3 extends over 13 amino acids. Germline CDR1 reads SNHLY; CDR2 reads FYNNEI. The V gene lost 4 bases and the J gene lost 2 bases, with 8 bases spanning the gap. CDR3 region: CASSGRGQETQYF. The DNA for the CDR3 is TGTGCCAGCAGTGGACGCGGACAAGAGACCCAGTACTTC.

The gene calls are TRBV6-5 and TRBJ2-7, with D hard to call. In germline, CDR1 is MNHEY, CDR2 SVGAGI. The CDR3 is 14 amino acids. V was shortened by 2 bases and J by 0 bases, with 8 bases between the two germline ends. The CDR3: CASSYGPNSYEQYF. The CDR3 nucleotides are TGTGCCAGCAGTTACGGGCCGAACTCCTACGAGCAGTACTTC.

This chain joins TRBV6-6 and TRBJ1-2; D not resolved. V was cut by 8 bases and J by 10 bases, with 14 bases left in between. Germline V lookup: CDR1 MNHNY, CDR2 SVGAGI (reference sequence). The CDR3 runs 11 residues. The CDR3 spells CASEASEDYTF. Here the CDR3 DNA reads TGTGCCAGCGAGGCGTCGGAGGACTACACCTTC.

This clone was detected once. This chain joins TRBV28 and TRBJ1-1; the match to TRBD1 covers 7 bases. This CDR3 is built from 15 residues. V lost 5 bases, J lost 7 bases, and 13 bases stayed unmatched. Looked up from germline, CDR1 is MDHEN and CDR2 is SYDVKM. CDR3 region: CASSVGGGGMNEAFF. CDR3 sequence (DNA): TGTGCCAGCAGTGTTGGAGGAGGGGGCATGAATGAAGCTTTCTTT. The full variable domain, its missing parts supplied by reference TRBV28 and TRBJ1-1, is DVKVTQSSRYLVKRTGEKVFLECVQDMDHENMFWYRQDPGLGLRLIYFSYDVKMKEKGDIPEGYSVSREKKERFSLILESASTNQTSMYLCASSVGGGGMNEAFFGQGTRLTVV.

This clone was counted a single time. The rearrangement uses TRBV5-1 and TRBJ2-1, with 8 nucleotides matching TRBD1. Germline CDR1 and CDR2: SGHRS and YFSETQ. The CDR3 runs to 15 residues. Trimming took 3 bases from V and 7 from J; bases not matched to a gene: 9. The CDR3 is CASSWGGTGENEQFF. The CDR3 DNA reads as TGCGCCAGCAGCTGGGGCGGGACAGGTGAAAATGAGCAGTTCTTC.

The rearrangement uses TRBV9 and TRBJ1-2; 8 bases are a match to TRBD1. V shed 0 bases, J shed 4 bases, and the junction held 8 bases outside the gene matches. This CDR3 has 16 amino acids. Looked up from germline, CDR1 is SGDLS and CDR2 is YYNGEE. The CDR3 sequence is CASSVGGTGGGYGYTF. The CDR3 DNA is TGTGCCAGCAGCGTAGGAGGAACAGGGGGAGGCTATGGCTACACCTTC. The entire variable domain, with the rest obtained from reference TRBV9 and TRBJ1-2, is as follows: DSGVTQTPKHLITATGQRVTLRCSPRSGDLSVYWYQQSLDQGLQFLIQYYNGEERAKGNILERFSAQQFPDLHSELNLSSLELGDSALYFCASSVGGTGGGYGYTFGSGTRLTVV.

V gene TRBV9 combines with J gene TRBJ2-1; TRBD2 matches 7 bases. The V segment lost 1 base and the J segment 7 bases; nucleotides outside the gene matches: 5. CDR3 length: 14 amino acids. In germline, CDR1 is SGDLS, CDR2 YYNGEE. CDR3 in amino acids: CASSVWGGANEQFF. CDR3 DNA sequence: TGTGCCAGCAGCGTATGGGGGGGAGCTAATGAGCAGTTCTTC.

V and J are TRBV28 and TRBJ1-1, with a weak D call TRBD1 (5 bases). CDR1 and CDR2 from the germline V gene are MDHEN and SYDVKM. The CDR3 has 14 amino acids. Trimming removed 6 bases at V and 4 bases at J, with 15 bases between. The CDR3 loop is CASRAPGPGTEAFF. CDR3 DNA: TGTGCCAGCAGGGCCCCAGGGCCGGGCACTGAAGCTTTCTTT.

The rearrangement links TRBV19 to TRBJ1-1; 7 bases align to TRBD1. The germline V gene encodes CDR1 LNHDA and CDR2 SQIVND (reference sequence). This CDR3 has 13 amino acids. The trim removed 10 bases at V and 0 bases at J, leaving 5 bases unmatched. DNA for the CDR3: TGTGCCACCTCACAGGGGTTGAACACTGAAGCTTTCTTT. Translated, it gives CATSQGLNTEAFF.

The chain joins TRBV4-1 to TRBJ1-1; no clear D. The V and J ends lost 1 base and 8 bases respectively, with 5 bases between them. The CDR3 loop spans 11 amino acids. The germline V gene encodes CDR1 MGHRA and CDR2 YSYEKL. The CDR3 DNA follows: TGCGCCAGCAGCCAAGGCCAGGAAGCTTTCTTT. As protein: CASSQGQEAFF.

The rearrangement links TRBV25-1 to TRBJ1-1; D unresolved. Germline V CDR1 and CDR2: MGHDK, SYGVNS. V was pared by 5 bases and J by 4 bases, with 11 bases between. The CDR3 spans 13 residues. The CDR3 DNA reads TGTGCCAGCAGTCCCCGTGGGAGCACTGAAGCTTTCTTT. The encoded protein is CASSPRGSTEAFF.

The chain carries TRBV7-2 and TRBJ1-2, with 8 bases fitting TRBD1. The germline V gene has CDR1 SGHTA and CDR2 FQGNSA. Trimming at V came to 5 bases and at J to 0 bases, leaving 11 bases not matched to a gene. This CDR3 spans 17 amino acids. The CDR3 DNA is TGTGCCAGCAGCGCAGGGGGCGCTGGAGCCACTAACTATGGCTACACCTTC. Amino acids: CASSAGGAGATNYGYTF.

The chain joins TRBV6-1 to TRBJ2-7, with 7 positions matching TRBD1. V dropped 3 bases and J dropped 4; count of bases not matched to a gene: 0. The CDR3 runs to 12 residues. Germline-derived CDR1 and CDR2 are MNHNS and SASEGT. DNA for the CDR3: TGTGCCAGCAGTGAGGACAGGTACGAGCAGTACTTC. It encodes CASSEDRYEQYF.

The chain employs TRBV14 and TRBJ1-1; TRBD1 agrees at 9 bases. There are 14 residues in the CDR3. CDR1 and CDR2 (germline): SGHDN, FVKESK. J was trimmed by 4 bases and V by 4 bases; bases with no gene match: 4. The CDR3 bases are TGTGCCAGCAGCCTACGACAGGGGGGCACTGAAGCTTTCTTT. It is translated as CASSLRQGGTEAFF.

This chain uses TRBV4-3 with TRBJ2-1; 8 bases align to TRBD2. Per germline, CDR1 LGHNA and CDR2 YSLEER. The CDR3 is 16 amino acids. The trim removed 0 bases at V and 3 bases at J, leaving 4 bases unmatched. This CDR3 reads CASSQEVSGVYNEQFF. DNA of the CDR3: TGCGCCAGCAGCCAAGAGGTTAGCGGGGTCTACAATGAGCAGTTCTTC.

The chain employs TRBV2 and TRBJ2-2, with 7 bases that match TRBD1. Losses at the gene ends were 6 bases for V and 5 bases for J; bases not matched to a gene: 12. Germline-derived CDR1 and CDR2 are SNHLY and FYNNEI. The CDR3 has 16 amino acids. The CDR3 DNA follows: TGTGCCAGCAGACCCGACAGGGACCGGTCGACCGGGGAGCTGTTTTTT. It is translated as CASRPDRDRSTGELFF.

The chain links TRBV6-5 to TRBJ2-5, with TRBD1 identical over 11 bases. The J call may be wrong; the DNA end is better matched by TRBJ2-7. Germline V gene data show CDR1 as MNHEY and CDR2 as SVGAGI. There are 14 residues in the CDR3. Here the CDR3 reads CASSWGQGAYEQYF. In nucleotides, the CDR3 is TGTGCCAGCAGTTGGGGACAGGGGGCCTACGAGCAGTACTTC.

This clone was recorded once. The gene calls are TRBV30 and TRBJ1-2; 8 bases map to TRBD1. J gave up 8 bases and V 0 bases, and 14 bases lay outside the gene matches. This CDR3 comprises 16 residues. Germline CDR1 reads GTSNPN; CDR2 reads SVGIG (reference sequence). The DNA for the CDR3 is TGTGCCTGGAGTGTAGGACAGGGTTGGGCCGGCGGGGGCTACACCTTC. It translates to CAWSVGQGWAGGGYTF.

The chain links TRBV6-5 to TRBJ2-5; 7 positions agree with TRBD1. The DNA end favors TRBJ2-7, so the J call may be wrong. In germline, CDR1 is MNHEY, CDR2 SVGAGI. CDR3 length: 16 amino acids. CDR3 protein: CASSYSMTGSSYEQYF. CDR3 DNA sequence: TGTGCCAGCAGTTACTCCATGACAGGGTCCTCCTACGAGCAGTACTTC.

The V and J genes are TRBV27 and TRBJ2-7, with TRBD1 matching over 10 bases. The CDR3 is 18 amino acids. Trimming cost V 2 bases and J 6 bases; bases outside gene matches: 16. Germline assignment: CDR1 MNHEY and CDR2 SMNVEV (reference sequence). The CDR3 nucleotides are TGTGCCAGCAGTTTAATATGGGAGGGGACAGGGGCGCCCGGCGAGCAGTACTTC. This gives the protein CASSLIWEGTGAPGEQYF.

This clone appeared once. The chain employs TRBV5-8 and TRBJ2-7, with D possibly being TRBD1 (5 bases). CDR1 SGHTS and CDR2 YDEGEE come from the germline V gene. The CDR3 covers 17 residues. V shed 0 bases and J shed 1 base, with 17 bases lying between them. The CDR3 loop is CASSLETGRVQSYEQYF. The CDR3 DNA is TGTGCCAGCAGCTTGGAAACCGGCAGGGTACAGTCCTACGAGCAGTACTTC.

Worth noting for this clone: Other nucleotide sequences in the sample specify the same CDR3. The chain uses TRBV2 and TRBJ1-2, with a possible D match to TRBD1 (6 bases). The CDR3 runs to 14 residues. Trimming cost V 5 bases and J 0 bases, with 10 bases left between them. CDR1 and CDR2 (germline): SNHLY, FYNNEI. CDR3 region: CASSRRQANYGYTF. Written as DNA, the CDR3 is TGTGCCAGCAGTAGAAGACAGGCTAACTATGGCTACACCTTC. Complete variable domain (other parts from reference TRBV2 and TRBJ1-2): EPEVTQTPSHQVTQMGQEVILRCVPISNHLYFYWYRQILGQKVEFLVSFYNNEISEKSEIFDDQFSVERPDGSNFTLKIRSTKLEDSAMYFCASSRRQANYGYTFGSGTRLTVV.

Only a few counts were recorded for this clone. The gene calls are TRBV30 and TRBJ1-4, with a weak D call TRBD1 (5 bases). Germline V gene sequence: CDR1 GTSNPN, CDR2 SVGIG (reference sequence). The CDR3 sequence is 18 residues long. Trimming took 2 bases from V and 1 from J, leaving 20 bases between them. This CDR3 is CAWSPPTAGVGTNEKLFF. DNA for the CDR3: TGTGCCTGGAGTCCTCCGACAGCGGGGGTTGGAACTAATGAAAAACTGTTTTTT.

This clone has a handful of counts. The V gene is TRBV7-2, the J gene TRBJ2-3; no reliable D call. The CDR3 loop spans 16 amino acids. The V gene's germline CDR1 is SGHTA and CDR2 FQGNSA. Trimming took off 1 base at V and 2 bases at J, with 13 bases between the two ends. Written as DNA, the CDR3 is TGTGCCAGCAGCTTAGGTCGCAGGTCAGCCACAGATACGCAGTATTTT. It translates to CASSLGRRSATDTQYF.

V usage is TRBV6-1 and J usage is TRBJ1-5; 7 bases fit TRBD1. V shed 8 bases and J 3 bases; nucleotides not matched to a gene: 7. Germline CDR1 reads MNHNS; CDR2 reads SASEGT. The CDR3 spans 14 residues. The CDR3 coding sequence is TGTGCCAGCGGGGGACAGACAATCAATCAGCCCCAGCATTTT. The encoded protein is CASGGQTINQPQHF.

Points on this clone: Relative to the germline gene, one junction end is altered; a read error may explain this. Other DNA sequences within the sample encode an identical CDR3. The CDR3 sequence is CASQTSAVLLGSGYEQYF. The CDR3 nucleotides read TGTGCCAGCCAAACTTCAGCGGTTCTCCTGGGGTCAGGCTACGAGCAATACTTC. V usage is TRBV27 and J usage is TRBJ2-7, with D perhaps matching TRBD2 (5 bases). The V gene's germline CDR1 is MNHEY and CDR2 SMNVEV (reference sequence). This CDR3 has 18 amino acids.